Below, 15 T cell receptor beta chains from the same sample are listed, as sequenced in a study of vaccination and CD4 T cells after COVID-19. Treatment noted: roughly 10-day PBMC culture with coronavirus spike peptide pools or control peptides (ViraFEST assay). Scientists ran DNA taken from cultured CD4+ T cells through the Oncomine TCR Beta short-read assay for sequencing. TCRdb itself ran the PCR reads through MiXCR, one entry per CDR3 protein. The sample has about 3,200 distinct CDR3 sequences, about 24% seen once; the top ten hold around 50%. What these receptors recognize is not known. The specimen comprised CD4+ T cells from blood, cultured in vitro, sampled after SARS-CoV-2 vaccination. These receptors were obtained from a human donor who had recovered from COVID-19.

The chain links TRBV28 to TRBJ1-1, with D possibly TRBD1 on 5 matching bases. The CDR3 length is 15 residues. V was trimmed by 5 bases and J by 4 bases, leaving 17 bases between them. Germline V gene data show CDR1 as MDHEN and CDR2 as SYDVKM. The CDR3 reads CASSPNQGRSTEAFF. The CDR3 DNA reads TGTGCCAGCAGTCCTAATCAGGGTAGGAGCACTGAAGCTTTCTTT.

The V and J genes are TRBV7-2 and TRBJ2-7; 8 bases match TRBD2. Germline trimming cut 2 bases from V and 4 bases from J; bases unmatched to any gene: 7. Looked up from germline, CDR1 is SGHTA and CDR2 is FQGNSA. CDR3 length equals 15 residues. The CDR3 DNA sequence: TGTGCCAGCAGCTTACCTCTAAGCGGGGGATACGAGCAGTACTTC. Translating it yields CASSLPLSGGYEQYF.

Within the sample, this clonotype is medium-sized (0.01 to 0.1%). J is TRBJ2-1 and V is TRBV6-1; 10 nucleotides agree with TRBD2. V shed 5 bases, J shed 7 bases, and the junction held 11 bases outside the gene matches. Germline V lookup: CDR1 MNHNS, CDR2 SASEGT. This CDR3 is 16 amino acids long. The CDR3 nucleotides read TGTGCCAGCAGTAGGGGCCAGCGGGGGGGCACGAATGAGCAGTTCTTC. Translating it yields CASSRGQRGGTNEQFF.

V gene TRBV6-1 combines with J gene TRBJ2-1; D unresolved. Germline assignment: CDR1 MNHNS and CDR2 SASEGT. CDR3 length equals 11 residues. Trimming shortened V by 8 bases and J by 5 bases, and 7 bases separated the two germline ends. The CDR3 loop is CASHLHNEQFF. The CDR3 DNA reads TGTGCCAGCCACCTACACAATGAGCAGTTCTTC.

A few counts support this clonotype. V and J are TRBV20-1 and TRBJ1-2; D is perhaps TRBD1 (5 bases). This CDR3 is 13 amino acids long. Trimming pared 6 bases from V and 3 bases from J, leaving 14 bases between. Germline values: CDR1 DFQATT, CDR2 SNEGSKA (reference sequence). Here the CDR3 DNA reads TGCAGTGCGAGCGTAGGGACTGACTATGGCTACACCTTC. As protein: CSASVGTDYGYTF.

The rearrangement uses TRBV5-4 and TRBJ2-1; no clear D gene. Germline loops: CDR1 SGHNT, CDR2 YYREEE (reference sequence). V lost 0 bases and J lost 5, with 6 bases in between. The CDR3 contains 13 residues. Here the CDR3 DNA reads TGTGCCAGCAGCTTGGAGCCGGACAATGAGCAGTTCTTC. Its protein is CASSLEPDNEQFF.

This clonotype was seen a few times. This sequence joins TRBV6-4 and TRBJ2-3; TRBD2 aligns across 12 bases. The trim removed 5 bases at V and 0 bases at J, leaving 3 bases unmatched. The CDR3 consists of 16 residues. CDR1 MRHNA and CDR2 SNTAGT come from the germline V gene. The CDR3 bases are TGTGCCAGCAGTCTGACTAGCGGGGGAAGCACAGATACGCAGTATTTT. Amino acids: CASSLTSGGSTDTQYF.

This sequence joins TRBV23-1 and TRBJ2-5; TRBD1 or TRBD2 may be the D gene (5 bases each). TRBV23-1 is an ORF, and what it does is uncertain. V was trimmed by 4 bases and J by 4 bases, leaving 16 bases between them. This CDR3 spans 15 amino acids. CDR3 sequence reads: CASSLRRGWGETQYF. The CDR3 DNA sequence: TGCGCCAGCAGTCTTCGCCGGGGCTGGGGAGAGACCCAGTACTTC.

The V and J genes are TRBV20-1 and TRBJ2-7; D possibly corresponds to TRBD2 (5 bases). CDR1 is DFQATT and CDR2 is SNEGSKA in the germline V gene (reference sequence). V was shortened by 6 bases and J by 0 bases, with 18 bases between the two germline ends. This CDR3 has 15 amino acids. The CDR3 DNA sequence: TGCAGTGCCAGACGGGCGGGTCTTATCTCCTACGAGCAGTACTTC. Amino acid sequence: CSARRAGLISYEQYF.

The rearrangement links TRBV24-1 to TRBJ2-6; the D gene is possibly TRBD2 (6 bases). The germline V gene encodes CDR1 KGHDR and CDR2 SFDVKD. The V end lost 9 bases, the J end lost 0 bases, and 8 bases lay between the germline ends. The CDR3 length is 14 residues. In nucleotides, the CDR3 is TGTGCCACCGGGGGGTTCTCTGGGGCCAACGTCCTGACTTTC. This translates into CATGGFSGANVLTF.

This clonotype was detected only a few times. The chain carries TRBV10-3 and TRBJ2-7; 10 nucleotides align to TRBD1. The CDR3 sequence is 16 residues long. Per the germline V gene, CDR1 is ENHRY and CDR2 is SYGVKD. Unmatched junction bases numbered 12, after V lost 3 bases and J lost 7 bases. CDR3 sequence reads: CAISDRPGQGSEEQYF. CDR3 DNA sequence: TGTGCCATCAGTGACCGACCGGGACAGGGGTCGGAGGAGCAGTACTTC.

The gene calls are TRBV29-1 and TRBJ1-1, with a tentative D call TRBD1 (5 bases). V was pared by 1 base and J by 1 base, with 16 bases between. The CDR3 consists of 16 residues. The V gene's germline CDR1 is SQVTM and CDR2 ANQGSEA. CDR3 nucleotides: TGCAGCGTTGAAGGGGGCAGGAGGGGCCCGAACACTGAAGCTTTCTTT. Amino acids: CSVEGGRRGPNTEAFF. The entire variable domain, with the rest obtained from reference TRBV29-1 and TRBJ1-1, is as follows: SAVISQKPSRDICQRGTSLTIQCQVDSQVTMMFWYRQQPGQSLTLIATANQGSEATYESGFVIDKFPISRPNLTFSTLTVSNMSPEDSSIYLCSVEGGRRGPNTEAFFGQGTRLTVV.

The rearrangement uses TRBV29-1 and TRBJ2-3; a possible D gene is TRBD1 (6 bases). The V gene's germline CDR1 is SQVTM and CDR2 ANQGSEA. V lost 1 base and J 1 base, leaving 15 bases between the germline ends. The CDR3 loop spans 16 amino acids. The DNA of the CDR3 is TGCAGCGTTGAAGGAGGGGGTGGGAGCCGCACAGATACGCAGTATTTT. Amino acids: CSVEGGGGSRTDTQYF.

The V and J genes are TRBV20-1 and TRBJ2-2; a possible D gene is TRBD1 (6 bases). The V and J ends lost 3 bases and 1 base respectively, with 15 bases between them. The V gene's germline CDR1 is DFQATT and CDR2 SNEGSKA (reference sequence). This CDR3 spans 16 amino acids. This CDR3 is CSARSPPGQNTGELFF. The CDR3 DNA reads as TGCAGTGCTAGGTCTCCGCCGGGACAGAACACCGGGGAGCTGTTTTTT.

In its sample, this clonotype was seen once. This chain joins TRBV5-4 and TRBJ2-7; 10 bases line up with TRBD1. The CDR3 has 14 amino acids. CDR1 SGHNT and CDR2 YYREEE come from the germline V gene (reference sequence). After removal of 3 bases from V and 1 base from J, the junction contained 1 base not matched to a gene. CDR3 coding DNA: TGTGCCAGCAGCTCGGGACAGGGGTCCTACGAGCAGTACTTC. The encoded protein is CASSSGQGSYEQYF.